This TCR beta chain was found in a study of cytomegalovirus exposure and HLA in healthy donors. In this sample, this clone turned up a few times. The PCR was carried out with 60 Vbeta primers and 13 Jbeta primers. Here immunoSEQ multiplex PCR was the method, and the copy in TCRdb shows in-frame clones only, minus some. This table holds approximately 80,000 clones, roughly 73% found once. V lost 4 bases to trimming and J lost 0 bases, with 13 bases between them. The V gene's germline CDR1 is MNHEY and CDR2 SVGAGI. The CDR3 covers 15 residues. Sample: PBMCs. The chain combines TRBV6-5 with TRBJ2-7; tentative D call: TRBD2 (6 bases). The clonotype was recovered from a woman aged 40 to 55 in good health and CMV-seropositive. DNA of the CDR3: TGTGCCAGCAGTTCCCTTAGCGGTTCCTCCTACGAGCAGTACTTC. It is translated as CASSSLSGSSYEQYF.